This T cell receptor beta chain stems from a study of blood T cell repertoires in COVID-19. Method: immunoSEQ multiplex PCR; TCRdb's copy keeps in-frame clones and lacks some. In the table there are about 85,000 clones, around 91% of which are singletons. CDR3 length: 14 residues. Germline V CDR1 and CDR2: MDHEN, SYDVKM. V trimming: 6 bases; J trimming: 5 bases; junction bases outside the gene matches: 7. The genes are TRBV28 and TRBJ1-5, with 7 bases identical to TRBD1. The TCR originated in a woman at least 80 years old with active or convalescent COVID-19. The sample consisted of peripheral blood. The CDR3 sequence: CASSPTGVDQPQHF. DNA of the CDR3: TGTGCCAGCAGCCCCACAGGGGTGGATCAGCCCCAGCATTTT. The full variable domain, completed using reference TRBV28 and TRBJ1-5, is DVKVTQSSRYLVKRTGEKVFLECVQDMDHENMFWYRQDPGLGLRLIYFSYDVKMKEKGDIPEGYSVSREKKERFSLILESASTNQTSMYLCASSPTGVDQPQHFGDGTRLSIL.